This T cell receptor (beta chain) was found in a study of T-cell memory formation after mild COVID-19. Whole-study results and caveats: Some clones that responded turned up in pre-infection memory, which suggests that cross-reactive memory joined in.

The CDR3 length is 18 residues. Germline lookup yields CDR1 LGHDT and CDR2 YNNKEL (reference sequence). J gave up 0 bases and V 3 bases, and 5 bases lay outside the gene matches. TCRdb reprocessed the 5' RACE reads via MiXCR and lists one record per CDR3 protein. This sample has roughly 120,000 distinct CDR3 sequences, with roughly 15% found just once. A few counts support this clonotype. Its antigen is unidentified. This receptor was obtained from an adult woman who had mild COVID-19 (a few samples of this study predate the infection). Cell type and time point are not known. What was sequenced was PBMCs or a T cell subset sorted from them (not recorded which). The rearrangement uses TRBV3-1 and TRBJ2-1; TRBD2 aligns across 13 bases. The CDR3 region has the DNA TGTGCCAGCAGCCACACCGGACTAGCGGGAGTCTCCTACAATGAGCAGTTCTTC. Amino acid sequence: CASSHTGLAGVSYNEQFF.